The source of this TCR beta chain is a study of blood T cell repertoires in COVID-19. Study as a whole: Acute-phase and convalescent COVID-19 samples originated in the United States, Italy and Spain. The cDNA or gDNA used as material had been derived from T cells, B-cell-depleted T cells, or PBMCs.

Germline CDR1 reads LNHDA; CDR2 reads SQIVND (reference sequence). The CDR3 covers 13 residues. Deletions cut 3 bases from V and 6 bases from J, with 11 bases between. Per the original methods: Amplifying reference gene primers gave estimates of nucleated cell counts. Profiled with immunoSEQ multiplex PCR; TCRdb holds only in-frame clones, not every one. That table gives V, J and clone size, and the DNA gave D and trimming. The table records 250,000 to 300,000 clones, almost 90% of them present only once. The sequenced material came from peripheral blood. This receptor was obtained from a woman aged 55-69 years with COVID-19, enrolled during active disease. The V gene is TRBV19, the J gene TRBJ1-1; D uncertain. The CDR3 here is CASSMRDFPEAFF. In nucleotides, the CDR3 is TGTGCCAGTAGTATGAGAGACTTCCCTGAAGCTTTCTTT. Supplemented by reference TRBV19 and TRBJ1-1, the full variable domain reads DGGITQSPKYLFRKEGQNVTLSCEQNLNHDAMYWYRQDPGQGLRLIYYSQIVNDFQKGDIAEGYSVSREKKESFPLTVTSAQKNPTAFYLCASSMRDFPEAFFGQGTRLTVV.